The clone carrying this T cell receptor (beta chain) was detected many times. Enrolled through a virtual design, the participants were between about 18 and 100 years of age and came from approximately 25 US areas. Each participant's cohort was designated according to participant-reported clinical history. The protocol was immunoSEQ multiplex PCR, while the TCRdb copy is restricted to in-frame clones and leaves out a portion. Of 150,000 to 200,000 clones listed, approximately 83% are singletons. The germline gives CDR1 LNHNV, CDR2 YYDKDF (reference sequence). V was clipped by 5 bases and J by 6 bases, with 14 bases between them. CDR3 length equals 14 residues. This record comes from a study of blood T cell repertoires in COVID-19. About the study: From the United States, Italy and Spain came samples of acute and convalescent COVID-19.

The specimen was PBMCs or T cells enriched from blood (not recorded which). The rearrangement joins TRBV15 to TRBJ1-5; D is unresolved. This clonotype was obtained from a man aged 70-80 years who had been exposed to COVID-19. Written as DNA, the CDR3 is TGTGCCACCAGCGGGGTGGGCGGGGTTCAGCCCCAGCATTTT. This codes for CATSGVGGVQPQHF. The full variable domain, in which reference TRBV15 and TRBJ1-5 provide the parts outside the CDR3, is DAMVIQNPRYQVTQFGKPVTLSCSQTLNHNVMYWYQQKSSQAPKLLFHYYDKDFNNEADTPDNFQSRRPNTSFCFLDIRSPGLGDTAMYLCATSGVGGVQPQHFGDGTRLSIL.